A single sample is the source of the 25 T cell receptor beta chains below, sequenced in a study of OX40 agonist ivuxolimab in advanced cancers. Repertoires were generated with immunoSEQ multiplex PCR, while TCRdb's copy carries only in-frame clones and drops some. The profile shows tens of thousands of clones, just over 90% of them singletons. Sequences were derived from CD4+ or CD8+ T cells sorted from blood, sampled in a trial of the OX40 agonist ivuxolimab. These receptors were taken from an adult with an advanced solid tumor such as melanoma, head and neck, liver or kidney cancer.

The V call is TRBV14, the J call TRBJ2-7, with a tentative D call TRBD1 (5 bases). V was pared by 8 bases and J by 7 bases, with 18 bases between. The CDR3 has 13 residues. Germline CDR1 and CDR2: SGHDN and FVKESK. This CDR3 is CASGPSSQGEQYF. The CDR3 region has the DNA TGTGCCAGCGGGCCCTCGTCGCAGGGAGAGCAGTACTTC.

This CDR3 is CASSLANEQYF. DNA of the CDR3: TGTGCCAGCAGCTTGGCAAACGAGCAGTACTTC. The chain is built from TRBV2 and TRBJ2-7; D unresolved. CDR3 length: 11 amino acids. V gave up 6 bases and J gave up 5 bases, with 8 bases separating them. In germline, CDR1 is SNHLY, CDR2 FYNNEI.

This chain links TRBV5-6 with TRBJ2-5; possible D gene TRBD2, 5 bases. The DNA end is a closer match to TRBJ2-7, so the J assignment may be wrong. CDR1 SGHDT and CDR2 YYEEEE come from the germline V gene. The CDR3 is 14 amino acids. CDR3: CASSPLGISYEQYF. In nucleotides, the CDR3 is TGTGCCAGCAGCCCCCTCGGGATCTCCTACGAGCAGTACTTC.

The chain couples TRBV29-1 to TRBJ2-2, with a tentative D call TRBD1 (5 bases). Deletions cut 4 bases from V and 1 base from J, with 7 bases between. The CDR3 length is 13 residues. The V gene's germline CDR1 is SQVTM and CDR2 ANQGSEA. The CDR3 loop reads CSVVQENTGELFF. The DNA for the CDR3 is TGCAGCGTTGTACAGGAGAACACCGGGGAGCTGTTTTTT.

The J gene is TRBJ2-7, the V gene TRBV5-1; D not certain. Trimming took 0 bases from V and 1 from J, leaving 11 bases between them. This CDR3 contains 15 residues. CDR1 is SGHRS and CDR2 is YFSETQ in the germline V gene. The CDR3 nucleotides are TGCGCCAGCAGCTTGGGACTGGGCAATTCCTACGAGCAGTACTTC. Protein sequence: CASSLGLGNSYEQYF.

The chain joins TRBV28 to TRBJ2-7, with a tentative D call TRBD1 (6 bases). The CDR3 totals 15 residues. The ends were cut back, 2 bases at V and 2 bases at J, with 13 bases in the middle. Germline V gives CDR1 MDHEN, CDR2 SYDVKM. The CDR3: CASSLPGQGTYEQYF. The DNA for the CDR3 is TGTGCCAGCAGTTTACCCGGGCAGGGGACCTACGAGCAGTACTTC. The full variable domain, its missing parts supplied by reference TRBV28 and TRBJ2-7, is DVKVTQSSRYLVKRTGEKVFLECVQDMDHENMFWYRQDPGLGLRLIYFSYDVKMKEKGDIPEGYSVSREKKERFSLILESASTNQTSMYLCASSLPGQGTYEQYFGPGTRLTVT.

CDR3: CASSQELAYTF. CDR3 nucleotide sequence: TGCGCCAGCAGCCAAGAGTTAGCATACACCTTC. The chain joins TRBV4-1 to TRBJ1-2; D gene unclear. There are 11 residues in the CDR3. Trimming stripped 0 bases from V and 11 bases from J, with 7 bases between. Germline lookup yields CDR1 MGHRA and CDR2 YSYEKL.

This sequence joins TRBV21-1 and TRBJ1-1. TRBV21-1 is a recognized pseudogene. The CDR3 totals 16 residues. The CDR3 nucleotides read TGTGCCAGCAGCAAAGTGGGAGGGAGGCCGAACACTGAAGCTTTCTTT. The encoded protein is CASSKVGGRPNTEAFF.

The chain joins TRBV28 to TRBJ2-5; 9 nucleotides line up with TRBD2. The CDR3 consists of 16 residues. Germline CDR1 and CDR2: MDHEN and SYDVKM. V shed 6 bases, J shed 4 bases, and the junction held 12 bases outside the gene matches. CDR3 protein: CASSPGAGGPGETQYF. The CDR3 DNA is TGTGCCAGCAGCCCAGGGGCGGGGGGGCCAGGAGAGACCCAGTACTTC.

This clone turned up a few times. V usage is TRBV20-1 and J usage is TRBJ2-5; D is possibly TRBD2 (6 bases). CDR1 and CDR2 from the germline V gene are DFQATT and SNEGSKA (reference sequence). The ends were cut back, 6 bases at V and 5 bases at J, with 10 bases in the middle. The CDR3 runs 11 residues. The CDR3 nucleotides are TGCAGTGCCCACGGAGGGGAGACCCAGTACTTC. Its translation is CSAHGGETQYF.

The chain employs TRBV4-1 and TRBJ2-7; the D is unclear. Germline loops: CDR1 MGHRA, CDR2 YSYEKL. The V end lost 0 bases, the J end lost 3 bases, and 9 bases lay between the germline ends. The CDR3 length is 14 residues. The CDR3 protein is CASSQDFGDYEQYF. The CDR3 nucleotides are TGCGCCAGCAGCCAAGATTTCGGTGACTACGAGCAGTACTTC.

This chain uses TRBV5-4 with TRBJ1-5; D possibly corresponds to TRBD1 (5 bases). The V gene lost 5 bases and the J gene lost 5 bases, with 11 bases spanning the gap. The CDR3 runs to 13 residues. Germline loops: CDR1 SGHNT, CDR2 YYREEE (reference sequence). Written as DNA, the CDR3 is TGTGCCAGCAGTTATTTGGGGGATCAGCCCCAGCATTTT. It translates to CASSYLGDQPQHF.

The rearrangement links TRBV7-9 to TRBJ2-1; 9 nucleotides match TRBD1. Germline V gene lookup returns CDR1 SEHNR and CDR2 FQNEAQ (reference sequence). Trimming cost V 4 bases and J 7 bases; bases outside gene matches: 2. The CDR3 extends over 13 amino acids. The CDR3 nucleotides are TGTGCCAGCAGCTCGACAGGGGGAAATGAGCAGTTCTTC. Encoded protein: CASSSTGGNEQFF.

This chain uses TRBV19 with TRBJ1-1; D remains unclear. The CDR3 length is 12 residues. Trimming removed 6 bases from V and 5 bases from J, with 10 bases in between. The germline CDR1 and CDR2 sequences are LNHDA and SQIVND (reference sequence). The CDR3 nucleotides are TGTGCCAGTAGCGGCTCTCGGACTGAAGCTTTCTTT. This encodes CASSGSRTEAFF.

For the CDR3, the DNA is TGCGCCAGCAGCTTGGGGGTTGGCACTGAAGCTTTCTTT. Translation gives CASSLGVGTEAFF. The chain is built from TRBV5-1 and TRBJ1-1; D gene unclear. The V end lost 0 bases, the J end lost 4 bases, and 7 bases lay between the germline ends. This CDR3 region has 13 residues. Germline lookup yields CDR1 SGHRS and CDR2 YFSETQ.

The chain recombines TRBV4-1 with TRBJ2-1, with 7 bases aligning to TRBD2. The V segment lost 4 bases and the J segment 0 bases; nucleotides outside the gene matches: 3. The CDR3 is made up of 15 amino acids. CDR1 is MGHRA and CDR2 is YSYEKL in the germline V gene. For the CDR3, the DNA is TGCGCCAGCAGCCGAAGCGGGGACTCCTACAATGAGCAGTTCTTC. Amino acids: CASSRSGDSYNEQFF.

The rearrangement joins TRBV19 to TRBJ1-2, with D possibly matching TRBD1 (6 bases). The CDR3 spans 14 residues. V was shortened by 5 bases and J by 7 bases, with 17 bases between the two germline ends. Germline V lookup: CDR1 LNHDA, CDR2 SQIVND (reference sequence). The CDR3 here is CASSPWPQGLGYTF. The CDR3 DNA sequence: TGTGCCAGTAGTCCTTGGCCCCAGGGGCTTGGCTACACCTTC.

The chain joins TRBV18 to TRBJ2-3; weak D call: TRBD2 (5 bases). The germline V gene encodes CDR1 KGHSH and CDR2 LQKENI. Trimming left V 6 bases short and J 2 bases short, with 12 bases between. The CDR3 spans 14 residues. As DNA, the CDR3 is TGTGCCAGCTCCTTTGAGGACTTCACAGATACGCAGTATTTT. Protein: CASSFEDFTDTQYF.

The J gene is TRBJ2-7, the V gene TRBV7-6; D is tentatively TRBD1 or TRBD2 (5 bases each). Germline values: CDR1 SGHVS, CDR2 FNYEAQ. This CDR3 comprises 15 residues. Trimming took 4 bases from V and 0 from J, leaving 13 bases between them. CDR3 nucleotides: TGTGCCAGCAGCTCGGGACGTTACTTCTCCTACGAGCAGTACTTC. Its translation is CASSSGRYFSYEQYF.

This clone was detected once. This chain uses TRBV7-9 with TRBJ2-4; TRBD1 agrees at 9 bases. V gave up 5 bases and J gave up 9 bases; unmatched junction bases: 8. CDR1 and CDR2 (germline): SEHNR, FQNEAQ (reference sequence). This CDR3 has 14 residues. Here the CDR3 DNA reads TGTGCCAGCAGCCCCCGGGACAGGGCGGCCATTCAGTACTTC. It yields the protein CASSPRDRAAIQYF.

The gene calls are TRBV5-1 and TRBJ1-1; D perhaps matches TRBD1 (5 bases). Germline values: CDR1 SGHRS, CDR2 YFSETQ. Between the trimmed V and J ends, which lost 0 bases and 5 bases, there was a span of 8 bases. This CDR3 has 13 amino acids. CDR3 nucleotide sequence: TGCGCCAGCAGCTTGGAAGGGGAAACTGAAGCTTTCTTT. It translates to CASSLEGETEAFF.

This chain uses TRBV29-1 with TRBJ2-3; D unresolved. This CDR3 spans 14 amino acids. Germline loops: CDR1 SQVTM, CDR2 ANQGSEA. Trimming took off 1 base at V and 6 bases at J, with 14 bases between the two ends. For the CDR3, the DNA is TGCAGCGTTGAAGTGGGCAGAACAGAGGATACGCAGTATTTT. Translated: CSVEVGRTEDTQYF.

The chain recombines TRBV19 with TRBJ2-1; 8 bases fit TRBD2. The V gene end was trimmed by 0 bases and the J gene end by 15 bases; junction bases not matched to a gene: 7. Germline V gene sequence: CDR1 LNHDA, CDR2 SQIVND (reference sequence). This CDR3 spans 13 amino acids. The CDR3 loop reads CASSIDIGTSMFF. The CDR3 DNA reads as TGTGCCAGTAGTATAGATATAGGGACTAGTATGTTCTTC.

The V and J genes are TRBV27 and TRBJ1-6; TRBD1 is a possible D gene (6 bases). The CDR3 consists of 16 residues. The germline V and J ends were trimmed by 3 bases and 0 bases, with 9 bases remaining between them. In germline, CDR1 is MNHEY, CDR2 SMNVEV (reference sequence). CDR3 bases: TGTGCCAGCAGTTTCACACAGGGCTCCTATAATTCACCCCTCCACTTT. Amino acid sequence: CASSFTQGSYNSPLHF.

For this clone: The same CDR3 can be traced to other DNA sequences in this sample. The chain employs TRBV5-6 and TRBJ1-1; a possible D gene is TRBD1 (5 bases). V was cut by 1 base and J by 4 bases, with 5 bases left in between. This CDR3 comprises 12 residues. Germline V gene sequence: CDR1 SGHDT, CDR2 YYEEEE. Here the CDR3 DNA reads TGTGCCAGCAGCTTGAGGGGCACTGAAGCTTTCTTT. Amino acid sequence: CASSLRGTEAFF.